This TCR beta chain was found in a study of CD8+CD57+ T cells in acquired aplastic anemia. On the study more broadly: Sorted CD4+ plus CD8+ cells gave DNA averaging roughly 3.2 ug.

Sequencing involved patients with CD8+CD57+ cell expansion previously shown by flow cytometry. Genomic DNA acted as the template from which TCR beta VDJ combination and CDR3 sequence profiling were carried out. TCRdb re-analysed the reads in MiXCR, keeping a single row per CDR3 protein. The sample lists about 120,000 distinct CDR3 sequences, 58% occurring once. The material sequenced was sorted CD4+, CD8+, or CD8+CD57+ T cells (not recorded which) from PBMCs. The receptor comes from a human donor with aplastic anemia.

For the CDR3, the DNA is TGTGCCAGCAGCCCAGTGGGTAGAGTCTCTGGAAACACCATATATTTT. This codes for CASSPVGRVSGNTIYF. The chain joins TRBV7-8 to TRBJ1-3; no firm D call. Germline CDR1 and CDR2: SGHVS and FQNEAQ. V was trimmed by 5 bases and J by 0 bases, leaving 14 bases between them. The CDR3 is 16 residues long. Combining the CDR3 with reference TRBV7-8 and TRBJ1-3 gives the whole variable domain GAGVSQSPRYKVAKRGQDVALRCDPISGHVSLFWYQQALGQGPEFLTYFQNEAQLDKSGLPSDRFFAERPEGSVSTLKIQRTQQEDSAVYLCASSPVGRVSGNTIYFGEGSWLTVV.